This T cell receptor beta chain was profiled in a study of T cell clonality in common variable immunodeficiency. Whole-study findings and limits: Common variable immunodeficiency TCR beta sequences reportedly had fewer deletions and N-nucleotide insertions.

The method was immunoSEQ multiplex PCR; TCRdb's version includes in-frame clones alone and lacks a portion of them. The sample holds about 30,000 clones, and no clone turns up only once. The V and J ends lost 0 bases and 1 base respectively, with 10 bases between them. The germline CDR1 and CDR2 sequences are LNHDA and SQIVND (reference sequence). The CDR3 is 16 residues long. This clone turned up a few times. Antigen: not known. The read stops 3 residues short of the end of the CDR3; the missing end is completed from the germline J gene. The source of this sequence is a human donor with common variable immunodeficiency. This chain uses TRBV19 with TRBJ1-5; a possible D gene is TRBD1 (5 bases). The sequenced sample was peripheral blood mononuclear cells. The CDR3 here is CASSIDYGGSNQPQHF. The CDR3 bases that were read are TGTGCCAGTAGTATAGACTACGGGGGAAGCAATCAGCCC.